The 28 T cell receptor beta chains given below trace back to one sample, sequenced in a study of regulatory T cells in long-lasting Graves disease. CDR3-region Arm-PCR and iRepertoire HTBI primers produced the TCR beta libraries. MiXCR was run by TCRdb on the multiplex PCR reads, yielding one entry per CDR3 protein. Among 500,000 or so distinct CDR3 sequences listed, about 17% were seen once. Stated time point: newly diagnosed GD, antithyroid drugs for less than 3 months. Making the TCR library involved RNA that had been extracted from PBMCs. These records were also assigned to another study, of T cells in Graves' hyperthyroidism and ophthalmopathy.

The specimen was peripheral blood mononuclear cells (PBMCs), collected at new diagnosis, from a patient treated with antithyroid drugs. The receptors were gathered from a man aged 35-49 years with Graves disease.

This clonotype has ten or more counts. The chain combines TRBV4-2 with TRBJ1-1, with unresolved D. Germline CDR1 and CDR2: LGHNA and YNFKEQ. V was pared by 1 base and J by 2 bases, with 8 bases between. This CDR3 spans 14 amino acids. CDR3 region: CASSQGLENTEAFF. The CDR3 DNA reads TGTGCCAGCAGCCAAGGGCTGGAAAACACTGAAGCTTTCTTT.

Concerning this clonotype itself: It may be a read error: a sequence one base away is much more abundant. CDR3 sequence: CASSFVASYDEQFF. In nucleotides, the CDR3 is TGTGCCAGCAGTTTTGTGGCCAGTTACGATGAGCAGTTCTTC. The chain has TRBV12-3 or TRBV12-4 and TRBJ2-1, with unresolved D. There are 14 residues in the CDR3. Trimming removed 3 bases at V and 8 bases at J, with 14 bases between.

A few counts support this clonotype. For the CDR3, the DNA is TGCAGTGCTAGTGAGGGGCCCGGGGAGCTGTTTTTT. Translating it yields CSASEGPGELFF. The rearrangement uses TRBV20-1 and TRBJ2-2, with D perhaps TRBD1 or TRBD2 (5 bases each). The V gene's germline CDR1 is DFQATT and CDR2 SNEGSKA (reference sequence). V dropped 3 bases and J dropped 6 bases, with 8 bases sitting between them. The CDR3 length is 12 residues.

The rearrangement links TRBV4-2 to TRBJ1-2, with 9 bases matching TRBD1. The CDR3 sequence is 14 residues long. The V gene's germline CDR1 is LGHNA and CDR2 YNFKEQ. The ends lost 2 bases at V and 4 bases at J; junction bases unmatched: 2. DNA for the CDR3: TGTGCCAGCAGCCAATCACAGGGGGCCTATGGCTACACCTTC. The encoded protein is CASSQSQGAYGYTF.

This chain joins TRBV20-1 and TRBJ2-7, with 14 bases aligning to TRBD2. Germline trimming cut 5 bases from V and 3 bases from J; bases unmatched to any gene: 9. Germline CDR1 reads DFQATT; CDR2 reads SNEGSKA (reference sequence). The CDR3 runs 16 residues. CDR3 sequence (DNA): TGCAGTGCTCCCGGGACTAGCGGGGGTGGCTACTACGAGCAGTACTTC. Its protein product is CSAPGTSGGGYYEQYF.

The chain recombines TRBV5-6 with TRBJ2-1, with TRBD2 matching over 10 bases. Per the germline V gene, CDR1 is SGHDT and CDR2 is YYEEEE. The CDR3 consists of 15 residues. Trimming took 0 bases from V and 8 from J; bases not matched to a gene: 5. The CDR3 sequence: CASSLASGRAHEQFF. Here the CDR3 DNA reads TGTGCCAGCAGCTTGGCCAGCGGGAGGGCCCATGAGCAGTTCTTC. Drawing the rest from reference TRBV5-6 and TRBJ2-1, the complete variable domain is DAGVTQSPTHLIKTRGQQVTLRCSPKSGHDTVSWYQQALGQGPQFIFQYYEEEERQRGNFPDRFSGHQFPNYSSELNVNALLLGDSALYLCASSLASGRAHEQFFGPGTRLTVL.

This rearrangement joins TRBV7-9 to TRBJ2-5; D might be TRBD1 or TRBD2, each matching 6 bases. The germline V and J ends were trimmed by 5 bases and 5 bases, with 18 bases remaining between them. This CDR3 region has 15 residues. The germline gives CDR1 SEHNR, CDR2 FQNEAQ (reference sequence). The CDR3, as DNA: TGTGCCAGCAGCCCAAGTCCGGGGGCGAGTGAGACCCAGTACTTC. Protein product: CASSPSPGASETQYF.

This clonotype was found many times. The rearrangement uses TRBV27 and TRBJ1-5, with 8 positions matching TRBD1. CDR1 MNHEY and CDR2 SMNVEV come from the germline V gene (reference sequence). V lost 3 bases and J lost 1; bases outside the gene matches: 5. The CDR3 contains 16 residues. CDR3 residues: CASSLTGVGSNQPQHF. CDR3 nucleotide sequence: TGTGCCAGCAGTTTGACAGGGGTAGGAAGCAATCAGCCCCAGCATTTT.

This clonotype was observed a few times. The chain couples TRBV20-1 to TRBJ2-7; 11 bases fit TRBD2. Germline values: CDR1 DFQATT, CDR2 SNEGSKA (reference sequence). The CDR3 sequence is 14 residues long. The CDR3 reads CSPVATSGKDEQYF. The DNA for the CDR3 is TGCAGCCCAGTCGCGACTAGCGGGAAGGACGAGCAGTACTTC.

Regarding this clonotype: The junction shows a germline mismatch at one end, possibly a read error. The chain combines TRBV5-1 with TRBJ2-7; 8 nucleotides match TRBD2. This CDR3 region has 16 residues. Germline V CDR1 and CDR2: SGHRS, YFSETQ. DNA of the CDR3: TGCGCCAGCAGCTTGGGATCTAGCGGGTACTCCTACGGGCAGTACTTC. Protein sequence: CASSLGSSGYSYGQYF.

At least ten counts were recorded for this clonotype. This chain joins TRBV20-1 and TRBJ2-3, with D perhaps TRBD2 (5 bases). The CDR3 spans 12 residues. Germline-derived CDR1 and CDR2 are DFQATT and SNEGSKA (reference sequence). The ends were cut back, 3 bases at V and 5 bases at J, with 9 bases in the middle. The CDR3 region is CSASGMEDTQYF. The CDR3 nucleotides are TGCAGTGCTAGCGGGATGGAAGATACGCAGTATTTT.

As DNA, the CDR3 is TGCGCCAGCAGCTTGGCCCCCCCAACAGGGGGAGGTTACGAGCAGTACTTC. Translation gives CASSLAPPTGGGYEQYF. The chain recombines TRBV5-1 with TRBJ2-7, with TRBD1 matching over 8 bases. The junction had 12 bases not matched to a gene; V was cut back by 0 bases and J by 4 bases. The germline gives CDR1 SGHRS, CDR2 YFSETQ. The CDR3 spans 17 residues.

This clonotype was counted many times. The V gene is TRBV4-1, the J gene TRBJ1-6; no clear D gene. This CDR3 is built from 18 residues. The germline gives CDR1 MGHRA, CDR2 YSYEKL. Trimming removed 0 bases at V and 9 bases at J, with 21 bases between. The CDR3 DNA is TGCGCCAGCAGCCAAGATTCGGGTCGCTTTGGACCACGTTCACCCCTCCACTTT. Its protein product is CASSQDSGRFGPRSPLHF.

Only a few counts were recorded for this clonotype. Written as DNA, the CDR3 is TGTGCCAGCAGCTTAAGCCCCTCGCTAGCGGGAGGAATGGAGACCCAGTACTTC. Translation: CASSLSPSLAGGMETQYF. The gene calls are TRBV5-6 and TRBJ2-5; 11 nucleotides align to TRBD2. V lost 2 bases to trimming and J lost 5 bases; unmatched junction nucleotides: 14. CDR1 is SGHDT, CDR2 YYEEEE, per germline. The CDR3 covers 18 residues.

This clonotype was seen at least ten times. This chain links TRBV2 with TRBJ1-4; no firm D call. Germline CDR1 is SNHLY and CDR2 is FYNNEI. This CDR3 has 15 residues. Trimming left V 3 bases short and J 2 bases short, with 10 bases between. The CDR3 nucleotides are TGTGCCAGCAGTGATGTGCAGACTACTAATGAAAAACTGTTTTTT. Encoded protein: CASSDVQTTNEKLFF.

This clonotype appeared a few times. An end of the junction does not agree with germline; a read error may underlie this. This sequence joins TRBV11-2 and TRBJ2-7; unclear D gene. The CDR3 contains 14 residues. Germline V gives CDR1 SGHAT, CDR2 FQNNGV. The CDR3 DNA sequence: TGTGCCGGCAGCCAGGTGCGGAGACCCTACGAGCAGTACTTC. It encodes CAGSQVRRPYEQYF.

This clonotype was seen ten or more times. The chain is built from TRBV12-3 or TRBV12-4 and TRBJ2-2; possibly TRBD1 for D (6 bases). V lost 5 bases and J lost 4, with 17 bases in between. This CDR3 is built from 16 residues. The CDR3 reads CASSLAGAGITGELFF. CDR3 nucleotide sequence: TGTGCCAGCAGTCTTGCAGGGGCAGGGATCACCGGGGAGCTGTTTTTT.

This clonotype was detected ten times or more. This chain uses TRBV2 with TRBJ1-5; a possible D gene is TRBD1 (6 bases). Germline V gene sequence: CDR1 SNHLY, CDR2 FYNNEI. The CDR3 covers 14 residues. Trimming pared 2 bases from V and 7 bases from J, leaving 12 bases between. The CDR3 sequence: CASSERGGWQPQHF. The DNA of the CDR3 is TGTGCCAGCAGTGAAAGGGGGGGCTGGCAGCCCCAGCATTTT.

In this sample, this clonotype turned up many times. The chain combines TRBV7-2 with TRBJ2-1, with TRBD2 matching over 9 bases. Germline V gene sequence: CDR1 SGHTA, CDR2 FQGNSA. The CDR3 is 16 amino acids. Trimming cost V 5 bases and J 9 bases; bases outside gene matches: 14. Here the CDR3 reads CASSPLAGGPLAEQFF. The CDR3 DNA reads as TGTGCCAGCAGCCCTTTGGCGGGAGGGCCTTTGGCTGAGCAGTTCTTC.

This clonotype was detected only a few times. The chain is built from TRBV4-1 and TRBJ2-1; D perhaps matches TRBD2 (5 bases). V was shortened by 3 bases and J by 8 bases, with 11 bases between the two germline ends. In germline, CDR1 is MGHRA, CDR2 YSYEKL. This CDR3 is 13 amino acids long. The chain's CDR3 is CASSHRGPDEQFF. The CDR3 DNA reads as TGCGCCAGCAGCCACCGAGGGCCGGATGAGCAGTTCTTC.

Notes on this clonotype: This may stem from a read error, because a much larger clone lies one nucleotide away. The CDR3 region is CSVTRGLLAGELFF. The CDR3 DNA reads as TGCAGTGTTACAAGGGGACTACTGGCTGGGGAGCTGTTTTTT. The chain carries TRBV20-1 and TRBJ2-2; 7 bases line up with TRBD2. The CDR3 contains 14 residues. V was pared by 7 bases and J by 8 bases, with 13 bases of the junction left unmatched. Germline V gene data show CDR1 as DFQATT and CDR2 as SNEGSKA (reference sequence).

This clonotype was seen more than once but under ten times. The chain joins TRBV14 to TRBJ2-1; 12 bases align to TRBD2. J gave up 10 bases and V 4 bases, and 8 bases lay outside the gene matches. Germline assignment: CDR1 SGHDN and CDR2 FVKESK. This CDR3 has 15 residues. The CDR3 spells CASSRLASGREEQFF. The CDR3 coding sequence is TGTGCCAGCAGCCGATTGGCTAGCGGGAGGGAGGAGCAGTTCTTC. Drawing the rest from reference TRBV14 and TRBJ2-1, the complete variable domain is EAGVTQFPSHSVIEKGQTVTLRCDPISGHDNLYWYRRVMGKEIKFLLHFVKESKQDESGMPNNRFLAERTGGTYSTLKVQPAELEDSGVYFCASSRLASGREEQFFGPGTRLTVL.

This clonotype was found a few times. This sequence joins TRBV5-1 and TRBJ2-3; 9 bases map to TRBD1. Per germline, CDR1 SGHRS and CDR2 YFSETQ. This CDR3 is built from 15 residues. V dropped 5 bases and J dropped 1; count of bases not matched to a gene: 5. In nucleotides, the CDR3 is TGCGCCAGCAGATCGGGACAGGGAGGCACAGATACGCAGTATTTT. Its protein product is CASRSGQGGTDTQYF.

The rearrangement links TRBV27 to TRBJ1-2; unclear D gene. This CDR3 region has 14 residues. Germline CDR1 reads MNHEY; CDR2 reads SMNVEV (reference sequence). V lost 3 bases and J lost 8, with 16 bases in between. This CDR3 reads CASSFLDPGGGYTF. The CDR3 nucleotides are TGTGCCAGCAGTTTTTTGGACCCAGGCGGGGGCTACACCTTC.

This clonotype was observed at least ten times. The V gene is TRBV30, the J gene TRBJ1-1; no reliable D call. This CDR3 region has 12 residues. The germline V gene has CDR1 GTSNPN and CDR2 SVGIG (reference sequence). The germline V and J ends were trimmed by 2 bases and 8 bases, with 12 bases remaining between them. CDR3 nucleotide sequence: TGTGCCTGGAGTTTACCAAAGGGAGAAGCTTTCTTT. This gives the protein CAWSLPKGEAFF.

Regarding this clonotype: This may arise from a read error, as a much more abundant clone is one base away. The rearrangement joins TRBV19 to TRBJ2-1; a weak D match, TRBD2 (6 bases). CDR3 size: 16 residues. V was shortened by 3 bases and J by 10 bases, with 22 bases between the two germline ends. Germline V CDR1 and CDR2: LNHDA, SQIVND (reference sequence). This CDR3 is CASSIKSAGSSYEQFF. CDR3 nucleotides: TGTGCCAGTAGTATCAAATCCGCGGGGTCCTCCTACGAGCAGTTCTTC. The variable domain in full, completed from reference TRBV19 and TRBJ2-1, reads DGGITQSPKYLFRKEGQNVTLSCEQNLNHDAMYWYRQDPGQGLRLIYYSQIVNDFQKGDIAEGYSVSREKKESFPLTVTSAQKNPTAFYLCASSIKSAGSSYEQFFGPGTRLTVL.

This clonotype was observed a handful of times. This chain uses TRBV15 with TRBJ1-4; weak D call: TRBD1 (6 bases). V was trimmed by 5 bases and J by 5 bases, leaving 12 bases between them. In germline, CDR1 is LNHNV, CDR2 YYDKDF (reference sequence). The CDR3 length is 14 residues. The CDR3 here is CATSGGTLNEKLFF. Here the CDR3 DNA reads TGTGCCACCAGCGGCGGGACACTAAATGAAAAACTGTTTTTT.

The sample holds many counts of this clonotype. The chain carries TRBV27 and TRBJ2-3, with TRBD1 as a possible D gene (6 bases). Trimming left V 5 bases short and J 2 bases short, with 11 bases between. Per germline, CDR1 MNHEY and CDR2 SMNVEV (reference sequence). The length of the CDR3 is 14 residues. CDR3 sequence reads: CASSGGYTTDTQYF. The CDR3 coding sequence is TGTGCCAGCAGTGGGGGCTATACCACAGATACGCAGTATTTT.